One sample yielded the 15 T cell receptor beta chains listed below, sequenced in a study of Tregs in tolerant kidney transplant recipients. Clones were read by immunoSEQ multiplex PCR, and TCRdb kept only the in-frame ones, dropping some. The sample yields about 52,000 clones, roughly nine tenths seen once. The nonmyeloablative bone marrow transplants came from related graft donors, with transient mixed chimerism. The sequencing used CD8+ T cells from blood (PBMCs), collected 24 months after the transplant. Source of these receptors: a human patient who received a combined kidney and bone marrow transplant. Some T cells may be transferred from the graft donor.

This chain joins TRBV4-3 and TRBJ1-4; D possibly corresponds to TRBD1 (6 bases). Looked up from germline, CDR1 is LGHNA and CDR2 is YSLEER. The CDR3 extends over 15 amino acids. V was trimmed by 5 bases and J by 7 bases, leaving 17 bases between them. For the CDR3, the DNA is TGCGCCAGCAGCTCGCCACGGGGGGCGCTTGAAAAACTGTTTTTT. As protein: CASSSPRGALEKLFF.

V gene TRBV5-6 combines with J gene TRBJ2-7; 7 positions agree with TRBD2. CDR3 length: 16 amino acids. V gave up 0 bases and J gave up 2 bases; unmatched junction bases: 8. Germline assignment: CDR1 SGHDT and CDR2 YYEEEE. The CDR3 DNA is TGTGCCAGCAGCTTGGCCGGGGAGGGGAAAACCTACGAGCAGTACTTC. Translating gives CASSLAGEGKTYEQYF.

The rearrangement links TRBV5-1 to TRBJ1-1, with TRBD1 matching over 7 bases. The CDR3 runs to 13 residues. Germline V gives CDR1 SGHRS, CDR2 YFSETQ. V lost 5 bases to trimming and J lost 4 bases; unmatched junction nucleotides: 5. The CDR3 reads CASRVQGFTEAFF. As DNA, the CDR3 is TGCGCCAGCAGGGTACAGGGGTTCACTGAAGCTTTCTTT. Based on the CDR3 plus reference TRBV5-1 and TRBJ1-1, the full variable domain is KAGVTQTPRYLIKTRGQQVTLSCSPISGHRSVSWYQQTPGQGLQFLFEYFSETQRNKGNFPGRFSGRQFSNSRSEMNVSTLELGDSALYLCASRVQGFTEAFFGQGTRLTVV.

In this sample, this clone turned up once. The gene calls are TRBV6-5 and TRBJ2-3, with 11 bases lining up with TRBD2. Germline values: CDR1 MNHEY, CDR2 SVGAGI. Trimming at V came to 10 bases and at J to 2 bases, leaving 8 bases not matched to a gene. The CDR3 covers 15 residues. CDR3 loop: CATRSGGANTDTQYF. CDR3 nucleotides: TGTGCCACCCGTAGCGGGGGGGCGAACACAGATACGCAGTATTTT.

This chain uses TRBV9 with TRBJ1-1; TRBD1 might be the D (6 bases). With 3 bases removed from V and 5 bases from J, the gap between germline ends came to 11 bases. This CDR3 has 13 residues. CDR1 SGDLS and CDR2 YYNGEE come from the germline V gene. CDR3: CASSAGVGTEAFF. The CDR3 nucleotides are TGTGCCAGCAGCGCAGGGGTTGGGACTGAAGCTTTCTTT. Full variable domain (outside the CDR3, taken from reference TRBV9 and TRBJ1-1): DSGVTQTPKHLITATGQRVTLRCSPRSGDLSVYWYQQSLDQGLQFLIQYYNGEERAKGNILERFSAQQFPDLHSELNLSSLELGDSALYFCASSAGVGTEAFFGQGTRLTVV.

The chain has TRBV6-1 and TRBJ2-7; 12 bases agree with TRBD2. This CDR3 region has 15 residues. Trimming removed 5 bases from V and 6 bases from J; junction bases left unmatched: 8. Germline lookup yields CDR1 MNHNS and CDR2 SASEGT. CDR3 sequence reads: CASSQLAGGISEQYF. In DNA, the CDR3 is TGTGCCAGCAGTCAACTAGCGGGGGGTATCTCCGAGCAGTACTTC.

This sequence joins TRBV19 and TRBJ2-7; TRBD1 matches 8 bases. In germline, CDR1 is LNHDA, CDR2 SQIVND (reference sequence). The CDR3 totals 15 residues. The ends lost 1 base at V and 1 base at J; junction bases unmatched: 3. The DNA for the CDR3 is TGTGCCAGTAGTATAGCAAGGACAGGGTCCTACGAGCAGTACTTC. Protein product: CASSIARTGSYEQYF.

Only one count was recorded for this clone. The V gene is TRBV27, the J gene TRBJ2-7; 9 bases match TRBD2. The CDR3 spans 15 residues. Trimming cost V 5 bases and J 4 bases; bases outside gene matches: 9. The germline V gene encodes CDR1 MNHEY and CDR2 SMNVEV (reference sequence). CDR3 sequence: CASSLRGLAQYEQYF. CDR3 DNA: TGTGCCAGCAGTCTCCGGGGACTAGCCCAGTACGAGCAGTACTTC.

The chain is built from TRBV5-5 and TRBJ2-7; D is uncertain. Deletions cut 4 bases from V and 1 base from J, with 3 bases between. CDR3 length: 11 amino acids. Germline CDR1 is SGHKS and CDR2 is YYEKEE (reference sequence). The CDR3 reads CASSTSYEQYF. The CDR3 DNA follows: TGTGCCAGCAGCACTTCCTACGAGCAGTACTTC. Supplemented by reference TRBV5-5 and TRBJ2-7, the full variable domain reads DAGVTQSPTHLIKTRGQQVTLRCSPISGHKSVSWYQQVLGQGPQFIFQYYEKEERGRGNFPDRFSARQFPNYSSELNVNALLLGDSALYLCASSTSYEQYFGPGTRLTVT.

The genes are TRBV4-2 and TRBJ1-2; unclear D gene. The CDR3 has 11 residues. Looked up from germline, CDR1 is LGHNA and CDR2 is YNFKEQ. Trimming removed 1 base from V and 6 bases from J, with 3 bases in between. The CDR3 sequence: CASSQGHGYTF. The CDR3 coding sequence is TGTGCCAGCAGCCAAGGGCATGGCTACACCTTC.

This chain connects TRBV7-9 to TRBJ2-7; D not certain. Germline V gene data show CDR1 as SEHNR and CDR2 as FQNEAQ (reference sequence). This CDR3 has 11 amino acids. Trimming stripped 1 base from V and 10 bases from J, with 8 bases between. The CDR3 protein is CASSLGLSQYF. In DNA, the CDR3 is TGTGCCAGCAGCTTAGGACTTTCTCAGTACTTC.

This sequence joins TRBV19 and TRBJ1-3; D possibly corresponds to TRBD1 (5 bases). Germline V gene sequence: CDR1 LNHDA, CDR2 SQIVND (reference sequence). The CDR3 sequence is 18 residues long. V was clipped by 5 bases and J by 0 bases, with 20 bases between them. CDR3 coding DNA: TGTGCCAGTAGTTCCCCCGGGGGAGACCGACTCTCTGGAAACACCATATATTTT. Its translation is CASSSPGGDRLSGNTIYF.

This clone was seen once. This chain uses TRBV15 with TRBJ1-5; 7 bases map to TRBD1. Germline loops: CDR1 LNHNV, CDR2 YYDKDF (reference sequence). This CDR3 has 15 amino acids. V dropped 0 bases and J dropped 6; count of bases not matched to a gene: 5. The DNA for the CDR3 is TGTGCCACCAGCAGAGATCAGGGGGTTACTCAGCCCCAGCATTTT. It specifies CATSRDQGVTQPQHF. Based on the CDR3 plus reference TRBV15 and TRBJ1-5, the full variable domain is DAMVIQNPRYQVTQFGKPVTLSCSQTLNHNVMYWYQQKSSQAPKLLFHYYDKDFNNEADTPDNFQSRRPNTSFCFLDIRSPGLGDTAMYLCATSRDQGVTQPQHFGDGTRLSIL.

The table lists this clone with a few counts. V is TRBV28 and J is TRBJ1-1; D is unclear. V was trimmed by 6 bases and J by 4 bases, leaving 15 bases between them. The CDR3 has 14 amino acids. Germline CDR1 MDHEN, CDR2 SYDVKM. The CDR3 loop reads CASSERPSPTEAFF. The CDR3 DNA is TGTGCCAGCAGCGAGCGCCCAAGTCCCACTGAAGCTTTCTTT.

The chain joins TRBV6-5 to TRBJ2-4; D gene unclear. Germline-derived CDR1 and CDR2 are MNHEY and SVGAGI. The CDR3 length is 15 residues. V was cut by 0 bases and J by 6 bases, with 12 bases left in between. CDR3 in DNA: TGTGCCAGCAGTTACTCGACACATCAGAGAAACATTCAGTACTTC. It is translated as CASSYSTHQRNIQYF.